This T cell receptor (beta chain) stems from a study of long-term antiretroviral therapy in people with HIV. It was version v3.0 of the immunoSEQ assay that was run at survey level. Clones were read by immunoSEQ multiplex PCR, and TCRdb kept only the in-frame ones, dropping some. This table has 20,000 to 25,000 clones, approximately 81% appearing once. CDR3 length equals 14 residues. V trimming: 7 bases; J trimming: 7 bases; junction bases outside the gene matches: 7. Germline CDR1 and CDR2: SGDLS and YYNGEE. The specimen was unsorted PBMCs, collected 1.9 years after starting antiretroviral therapy. The origin of this receptor is a woman aged 45-60 years with HIV. The chain uses TRBV9 and TRBJ1-6; 8 positions match TRBD1. The CDR3 here is CASSRDRLNSPLHF. CDR3 bases: TGTGCCAGCTCTCGGGACAGGCTGAATTCACCCCTCCACTTT. Supplemented by reference TRBV9 and TRBJ1-6, the full variable domain reads DSGVTQTPKHLITATGQRVTLRCSPRSGDLSVYWYQQSLDQGLQFLIQYYNGEERAKGNILERFSAQQFPDLHSELNLSSLELGDSALYFCASSRDRLNSPLHFGNGTRLTVT.